This T cell receptor beta chain comes out of a study of blood T cell repertoires in COVID-19. Study-level background: Donors in the United States, Italy and Spain gave samples during acute or convalescent COVID-19. The analysed material was cDNA or gDNA that came from T cells, B-cell-depleted T cells, or PBMCs.

In the study's own analysis: Estimates of nucleated cell counts were drawn from the amplification of reference gene primers. Assay used: immunoSEQ multiplex PCR; TCRdb lists only in-frame clones, some missing. That table furnishes V, J and clone size, whereas the DNA furnished D and trimming. The sample contains about 150,000 clones, roughly 89% of which appear only once. CDR1 and CDR2 from the germline V gene are DFQATT and SNEGSKA (reference sequence). The V and J ends lost 6 bases and 7 bases respectively, with 12 bases between them. CDR3 length equals 11 residues. The rearrangement uses TRBV20-1 and TRBJ1-2; a weak D match, TRBD1 (6 bases). The TCR originated in a human donor in a cohort sampled during active COVID-19. Sequencing used peripheral blood. The CDR3: CSARDMGGYTF. In DNA form, the CDR3 reads TGCAGTGCCCGGGACATGGGTGGCTACACCTTC.